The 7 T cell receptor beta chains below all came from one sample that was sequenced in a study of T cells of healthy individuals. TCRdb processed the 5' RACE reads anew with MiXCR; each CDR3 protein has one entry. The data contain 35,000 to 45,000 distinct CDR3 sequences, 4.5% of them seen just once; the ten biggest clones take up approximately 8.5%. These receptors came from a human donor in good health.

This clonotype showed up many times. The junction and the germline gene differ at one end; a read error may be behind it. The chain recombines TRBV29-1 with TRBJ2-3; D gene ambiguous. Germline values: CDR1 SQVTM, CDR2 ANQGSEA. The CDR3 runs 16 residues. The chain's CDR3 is CSAEGPGRVSTDTQYF. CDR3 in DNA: TGCAGCGCTGAAGGGCCCGGGCGAGTCTCAACAGATACGCAGTATTTT.

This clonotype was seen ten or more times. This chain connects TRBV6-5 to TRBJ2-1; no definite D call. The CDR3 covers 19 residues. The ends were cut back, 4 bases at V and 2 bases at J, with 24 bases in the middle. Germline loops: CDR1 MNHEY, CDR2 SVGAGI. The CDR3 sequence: CASSSTPIRKTRPYNEQFF. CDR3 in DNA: TGTGCCAGCAGTTCCACCCCAATTCGAAAAACCCGGCCCTACAATGAGCAGTTCTTC.

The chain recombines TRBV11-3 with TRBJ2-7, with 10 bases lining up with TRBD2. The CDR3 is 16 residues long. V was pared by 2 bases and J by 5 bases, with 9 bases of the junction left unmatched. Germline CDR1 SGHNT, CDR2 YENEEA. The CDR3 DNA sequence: TGTGCCAGCAGCTTACAAGCGGGAGGGCGTACTGACGAGCAGTACTTC. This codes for CASSLQAGGRTDEQYF.

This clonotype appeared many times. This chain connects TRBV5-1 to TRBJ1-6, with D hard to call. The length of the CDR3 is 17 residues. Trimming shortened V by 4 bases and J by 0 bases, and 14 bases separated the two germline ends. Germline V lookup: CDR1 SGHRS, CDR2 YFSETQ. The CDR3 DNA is TGCGCCAGCAGCCGCCAAACTGTGAGCTCCTATAATTCACCCCTCCACTTT. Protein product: CASSRQTVSSYNSPLHF.

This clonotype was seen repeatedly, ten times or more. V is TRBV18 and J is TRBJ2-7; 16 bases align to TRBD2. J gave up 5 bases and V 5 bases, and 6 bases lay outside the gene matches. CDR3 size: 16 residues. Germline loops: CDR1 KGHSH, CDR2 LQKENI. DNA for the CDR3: TGTGCCAGCTCATTCGGGACTAGCGGGAGGGACCACGAGCAGTACTTC. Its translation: CASSFGTSGRDHEQYF.

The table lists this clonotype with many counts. The CDR3 sequence is CASSPGGFRLNTEAFF. The CDR3 DNA reads TGTGCCAGCAGCCCCGGGGGGTTTCGGCTTAACACTGAAGCTTTCTTT. The J gene is TRBJ1-1, the V gene TRBV11-2; D is possibly TRBD1 (5 bases). Germline V lookup: CDR1 SGHAT, CDR2 FQNNGV. Trimming took off 5 bases at V and 2 bases at J, with 18 bases between the two ends. This CDR3 is built from 16 residues.

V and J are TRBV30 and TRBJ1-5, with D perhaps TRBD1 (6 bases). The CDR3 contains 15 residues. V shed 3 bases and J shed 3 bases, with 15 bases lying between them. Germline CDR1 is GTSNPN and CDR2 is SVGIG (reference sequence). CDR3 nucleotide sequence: TGTGCCTGGAGCGCCCCGGCAGGGGCCAATCAGCCCCAGCATTTT. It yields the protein CAWSAPAGANQPQHF.